This T cell receptor beta chain derives from a study of blood T cell repertoires in COVID-19. Participant reports of clinical history set cohort assignment. This CDR3 has 15 amino acids. Germline-derived CDR1 and CDR2 are SGHNT and YYREEE (reference sequence). V lost 5 bases and J lost 2, with 14 bases in between. Some clones are missing from TCRdb's copy, which holds only in-frame ones; the method was immunoSEQ multiplex PCR. Of 250,000 or so clones listed, less than 95% are singletons. The sequenced material came from PBMCs or T cells enriched from blood (not recorded which). This TCR was sampled from a middle-aged man who had been exposed to COVID-19. The rearrangement uses TRBV5-4 and TRBJ2-1; tentatively, D is TRBD2 (6 bases). In DNA form, the CDR3 reads TGTGCCAGCAGGGAGGGGTCCCCCACCTACAATGAGCAGTTCTTC. This translates into CASREGSPTYNEQFF.